The T cell receptor beta chain under discussion was sequenced for a study of shared clonotypes between healthy human individuals. Study details: Per donor, CD8 memory used one plate, CD8 naive used two, CD4 memory used three and CD4 naive used three.

At deep level, the assay was performed. Assay used: immunoSEQ multiplex PCR; TCRdb lists only in-frame clones, some missing. The repertoire includes hundreds of thousands of clones, about three quarters of them detected once, and more than 1.5% sits in the top ten. The CDR3 extends over 15 amino acids. V lost 5 bases and J 8 bases, leaving 21 bases between the germline ends. CDR1 SEHNR and CDR2 FQNEAQ come from the germline V gene (reference sequence). The J gene is TRBJ1-2, the V gene TRBV7-9, with a possible D match to TRBD1 (6 bases). The sequence was collected from a woman under 40 in good health. The sequenced material came from memory CD4+ T cells sorted from blood. Subset indicated: CD45RA-negative fraction. CDR3 DNA: TGTGCCAGCAGCCGTCCCGGGACACGGACGGGCGGCTACACCTTC. Residues: CASSRPGTRTGGYTF. The full variable domain, with the rest looked up from reference TRBV7-9 and TRBJ1-2, is DTGVSQNPRHKITKRGQNVTFRCDPISEHNRLYWYRQTLGQGPEFLTYFQNEAQLEKSRLLSDRFSAERPKGSFSTLEIQRTEQGDSAMYLCASSRPGTRTGGYTFGSGTRLTVV.